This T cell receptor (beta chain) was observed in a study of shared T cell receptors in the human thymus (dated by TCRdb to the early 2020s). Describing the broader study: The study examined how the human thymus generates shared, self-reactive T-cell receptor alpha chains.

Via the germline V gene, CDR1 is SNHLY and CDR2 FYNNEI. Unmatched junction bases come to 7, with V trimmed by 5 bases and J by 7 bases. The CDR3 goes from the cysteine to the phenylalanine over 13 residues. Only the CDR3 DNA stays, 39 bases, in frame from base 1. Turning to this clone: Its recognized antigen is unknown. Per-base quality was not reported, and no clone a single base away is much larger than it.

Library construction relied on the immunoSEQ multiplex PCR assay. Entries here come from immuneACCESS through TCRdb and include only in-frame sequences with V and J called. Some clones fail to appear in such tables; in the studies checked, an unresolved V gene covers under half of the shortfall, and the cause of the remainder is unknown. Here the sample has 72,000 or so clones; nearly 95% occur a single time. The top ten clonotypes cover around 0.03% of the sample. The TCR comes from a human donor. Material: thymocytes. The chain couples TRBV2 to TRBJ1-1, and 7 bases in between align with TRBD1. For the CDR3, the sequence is CASSKQGWVEAFF. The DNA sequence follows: TGTGCCAGCAGTAAACAGGGGTGGGTTGAAGCTTTCTTT.